These 14 T cell receptor beta chains share one sample of origin, sequenced in a study of shared clonotypes between healthy human individuals. The data were produced by immunoSEQ multiplex PCR, yet TCRdb's version contains in-frame clones alone and is incomplete. The table records about 2 million clones, 85% to 95% of them present only once. The sample consisted of naive CD4+ T cells sorted from blood. Sample subset: CD45RA+ positively selected. The receptors were sampled from a man aged 18 to 30 in good health.

The chain combines TRBV7-2 with TRBJ2-7; 9 bases are shared with TRBD2. J lost 3 bases, V lost 8 bases, and 8 bases had no gene match. The CDR3 runs to 14 residues. Germline V CDR1 and CDR2: SGHTA, FQGNSA. CDR3 loop: CASVPSGKDYEQYF. CDR3 in DNA: TGTGCCAGCGTCCCTAGCGGGAAAGACTACGAGCAGTACTTC.

This clone has a single count. J is TRBJ2-2 and V is TRBV7-8; D ambiguous. Trimming cost V 3 bases and J 6 bases, with 5 bases left between them. This CDR3 region has 12 residues. Per germline, CDR1 SGHVS and CDR2 FQNEAQ. CDR3 loop: CASSFESGELFF. CDR3 nucleotides: TGTGCCAGCAGCTTTGAGTCCGGGGAGCTGTTTTTT.

V is TRBV6-5 and J is TRBJ2-7; D may match TRBD1 or TRBD2 (5 bases each). Germline values: CDR1 MNHEY, CDR2 SVGAGI. V was clipped by 2 bases and J by 0 bases, with 14 bases between them. CDR3 length equals 16 residues. The CDR3 sequence: CASSYGWDASSYEQYF. The DNA for the CDR3 is TGTGCCAGCAGTTACGGGTGGGACGCGAGCTCCTACGAGCAGTACTTC.

J is TRBJ2-1 and V is TRBV6-5; D is undetermined. CDR1 MNHEY and CDR2 SVGAGI come from the germline V gene. The CDR3 has 13 amino acids. V lost 6 bases and J lost 8, with 14 bases in between. The CDR3 DNA sequence: TGTGCCAGCAGGGCCCTTGTCGTCGATGAGCAGTTCTTC. Amino acids: CASRALVVDEQFF.

The rearrangement joins TRBV18 to TRBJ2-3, with 8 bases fitting TRBD1. Germline CDR1 reads KGHSH; CDR2 reads LQKENI. J was trimmed by 2 bases and V by 3 bases; bases with no gene match: 4. The CDR3 consists of 15 residues. CDR3 nucleotide sequence: TGTGCCAGCTCACCCCGACAGGGGACCACAGATACGCAGTATTTT. This gives the protein CASSPRQGTTDTQYF.

V usage is TRBV10-1 and J usage is TRBJ2-7; 8 bases map to TRBD2. The trim removed 3 bases at V and 2 bases at J, leaving 6 bases unmatched. The CDR3 totals 15 residues. Germline V gene data show CDR1 as WNHNN and CDR2 as SYGVQD (reference sequence). The CDR3 spells CASSDERGGTYEQYF. The CDR3 region has the DNA TGCGCCAGCAGTGACGAACGGGGGGGGACCTACGAGCAGTACTTC.

This clone was found many times. This chain links TRBV5-1 with TRBJ1-1; D is possibly TRBD1 (6 bases). The V gene's germline CDR1 is SGHRS and CDR2 YFSETQ. V gave up 2 bases and J gave up 11 bases, with 13 bases separating them. The CDR3 runs 12 residues. The CDR3: CASSFNRDRAFF. CDR3 DNA sequence: TGCGCCAGCAGCTTCAACAGGGATAGGGCTTTCTTT.

The J gene is TRBJ1-1, the V gene TRBV6-5, with 7 bases aligning to TRBD1. This CDR3 spans 15 amino acids. Trimming removed 0 bases from V and 6 bases from J; junction bases left unmatched: 7. Looked up from germline, CDR1 is MNHEY and CDR2 is SVGAGI. The CDR3 reads CASSYSRQGKSEAFF. CDR3 in DNA: TGTGCCAGCAGTTACTCGCGACAGGGCAAGTCTGAAGCTTTCTTT.

This clone occurred once. The chain combines TRBV28 with TRBJ2-7; perhaps TRBD1 as D (6 bases). Trimming took off 5 bases at V and 3 bases at J, with 14 bases between the two ends. The CDR3 runs 14 residues. The V gene's germline CDR1 is MDHEN and CDR2 SYDVKM. The CDR3 region has the DNA TGTGCCAGCAGTCCTCAGGGGTTGGGCTACGAGCAGTACTTC. Amino acids: CASSPQGLGYEQYF.

The count of this clone is one. The conserved closing phenylalanine or tryptophan is absent in this CDR3, likely reflecting a read error. Because the CDR3's place on the DNA is in doubt, the DNA is left out and the CDR3 is given as listed by TCRdb. The chain has TRBV21-1 and TRBJ2-4; TRBD1, as called in the table, went unchecked against the DNA. TRBV21-1 is a pseudogene locus. The CDR3 spans 12 residues, counting both ends. The CDR3 is CASSKARGHVVI.

As for this clone: Other DNA sequences in this specimen translate into the identical CDR3. The chain carries TRBV2 and TRBJ2-7; the D is unclear. This CDR3 has 13 amino acids. V lost 7 bases to trimming and J lost 0 bases, with 10 bases between them. Germline loops: CDR1 SNHLY, CDR2 FYNNEI. The CDR3 DNA is TGTGCCAGCAAGCGAGAGAGCTCCTACGAGCAGTACTTC. Amino acids: CASKRESSYEQYF.

The chain uses TRBV27 and TRBJ2-7; a possible D gene is TRBD1 (5 bases). The CDR3 is 15 residues long. Germline V gives CDR1 MNHEY, CDR2 SMNVEV (reference sequence). Trimming shortened V by 2 bases and J by 3 bases, and 14 bases separated the two germline ends. CDR3 nucleotides: TGTGCCAGCAGTTTAGAGTTGGGCAGGGTCTACGAGCAGTACTTC. Amino acids: CASSLELGRVYEQYF.

This chain joins TRBV6-1 and TRBJ2-3; no reliable D call. This CDR3 contains 13 residues. The germline gives CDR1 MNHNS, CDR2 SASEGT. Trimming removed 2 bases from V and 2 bases from J, with 5 bases in between. The DNA for the CDR3 is TGTGCCAGCAGTGAACAGTTCACAGATACGCAGTATTTT. It specifies CASSEQFTDTQYF.

V and J are TRBV6-5 and TRBJ2-4; 7 bases agree with TRBD1. The V and J ends lost 6 bases and 8 bases, in that order; junction bases with no gene match: 7. In germline, CDR1 is MNHEY, CDR2 SVGAGI. The CDR3 spans 13 residues. As DNA, the CDR3 is TGTGCCAGCAGCCTTACAGGGGTAGACATTCAGTACTTC. It translates to CASSLTGVDIQYF.